The 7 T cell receptor beta chains listed next were all sequenced from one sample in a study of blood T cell repertoires in COVID-19. The data were produced by immunoSEQ multiplex PCR, yet TCRdb's version contains in-frame clones alone and is incomplete. This table has 250,000 or so clones, 75% to 95% appearing once. Sequencing was done on a sample of PBMCs or T cells enriched from blood (not recorded which). The receptor set was obtained from a man between 35 and 55 years old who had been exposed to COVID-19.

This rearrangement joins TRBV2 to TRBJ1-2; no firm D call. V was trimmed by 2 bases and J by 4 bases, leaving 20 bases between them. This CDR3 contains 17 residues. From germline, CDR1 is SNHLY and CDR2 FYNNEI. The CDR3 sequence: CASSETGRRYSIYGYTF. Here the CDR3 DNA reads TGTGCCAGCAGTGAAACTGGGCGCAGATATTCTATCTATGGCTACACCTTC.

The chain uses TRBV5-1 and TRBJ2-3, with a possible D match to TRBD2 (5 bases). V lost 2 bases and J lost 0, with 13 bases in between. The CDR3 is made up of 16 amino acids. Germline V gene sequence: CDR1 SGHRS, CDR2 YFSETQ. The CDR3 protein is CASSLYPGSSTDTQYF. DNA for the CDR3: TGCGCCAGCAGCTTATACCCGGGGTCAAGCACAGATACGCAGTATTTT.

The CDR3 loop reads CASSLSKGGVFGELFF. In DNA, the CDR3 is TGTGCCAGCAGTTTATCGAAAGGAGGGGTTTTCGGGGAGCTGTTTTTT. The chain carries TRBV27 and TRBJ2-2; D perhaps matches TRBD2 (6 bases). Germline CDR1 is MNHEY and CDR2 is SMNVEV (reference sequence). CDR3 length: 16 amino acids. The V and J ends lost 0 bases and 7 bases respectively, with 15 bases between them.

The chain employs TRBV27 and TRBJ1-1; 7 positions match TRBD1. Unmatched junction bases numbered 17, after V lost 8 bases and J lost 5 bases. Germline V lookup: CDR1 MNHEY, CDR2 SMNVEV (reference sequence). This CDR3 is built from 16 residues. CDR3 nucleotide sequence: TGTGCCAGCCGATCCCGCCCAGACAGGGTAGATACTGAAGCTTTCTTT. Protein product: CASRSRPDRVDTEAFF.

The chain has TRBV5-4 and TRBJ1-4, with 8 bases aligning to TRBD1. Germline trimming cut 0 bases from V and 6 bases from J; bases unmatched to any gene: 4. Germline V gives CDR1 SGHNT, CDR2 YYREEE (reference sequence). This CDR3 comprises 15 residues. The CDR3, as DNA: TGTGCCAGCAGCTTGGGACAGGGGCCCGATGAAAAACTGTTTTTT. It yields the protein CASSLGQGPDEKLFF.

V and J are TRBV9 and TRBJ1-6, with D tentatively TRBD1 (6 bases). V was pared by 5 bases and J by 5 bases, with 8 bases between. Germline V gives CDR1 SGDLS, CDR2 YYNGEE. CDR3 size: 13 residues. The CDR3 region has the DNA TGTGCCAGCAGACAGGGAGATAATTCACCCCTCCACTTT. Translated, it gives CASRQGDNSPLHF.

V gene TRBV5-1 combines with J gene TRBJ1-1; the match to TRBD1 covers 9 bases. The J segment lost 5 bases and the V segment lost 4 bases, leaving 6 bases of the junction unmatched. The germline V gene encodes CDR1 SGHRS and CDR2 YFSETQ. The CDR3 runs 14 residues. This CDR3 reads CASSGGTGRTEAFF. CDR3 nucleotides: TGCGCCAGCAGCGGGGGGACAGGGAGAACTGAAGCTTTCTTT.